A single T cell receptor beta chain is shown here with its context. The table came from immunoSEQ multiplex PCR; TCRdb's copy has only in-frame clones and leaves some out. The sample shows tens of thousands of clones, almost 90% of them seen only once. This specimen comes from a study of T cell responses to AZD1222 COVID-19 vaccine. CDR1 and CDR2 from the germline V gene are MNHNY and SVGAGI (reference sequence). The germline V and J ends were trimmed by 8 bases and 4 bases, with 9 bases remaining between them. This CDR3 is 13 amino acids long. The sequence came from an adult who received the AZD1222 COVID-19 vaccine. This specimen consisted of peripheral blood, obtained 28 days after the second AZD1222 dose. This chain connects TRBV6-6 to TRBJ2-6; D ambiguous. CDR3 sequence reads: CASRIPGANVLTF. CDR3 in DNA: TGTGCCAGCCGAATTCCCGGGGCCAACGTCCTGACTTTC.